The rows below give T cell receptor beta chains drawn from one sample of a study of control samples from healthy donors and cancer patients. The repertoire was sequenced with immunoSEQ multiplex PCR; TCRdb's copy has only in-frame clones and lacks some. This table has around 130,000 clones, 85% to 90% appearing once. The sample taken for sequencing was PBMCs. The receptors here all came from a man in his forties or fifties with head and neck cancer. Both conserved end residues are part of each CDR3. D genes are given only for firm matches. Expanded clones get a size class; other rows say once, few or many, or leave the size out.

few,TRBD1,TRBV20-1,TRBJ1-2,TGCAGTGCTAGTAAGGGGGCAGGAGGGTATGGCTACACCTTC,CSASKGAGGYGYTF
NA,TRBD1,TRBV2,TRBJ2-7,TGTGCCAGCGCCCGACAGGGGGCATCCTACGAGCAGTACTTC,CASARQGASYEQYF
NA,TRBD1,TRBV18,TRBJ1-5,TGTGCCAGCTCGCTCGACAGGGCCTATCAGCCCCAGCATTTT,CASSLDRAYQPQHF
NA,NA,TRBV27,TRBJ1-2,TGTGCCAGCAGTTACAGGTTCAGGGACTATGGCTACACCTTC,CASSYRFRDYGYTF
NA,NA,TRBV2,TRBJ2-3,TGTGCCACACAGGGTTGGGAAGATACGCAGTATTTT,CATQGWEDTQYF
NA,TRBD1,TRBV2,TRBJ2-7,TGTGCCAGCAGAGCGGACAGGGATCCTTCCTACGAGCAGTACTTC,CASRADRDPSYEQYF
NA,NA,TRBV6-5,TRBJ2-7,TGTGCCAGCTCCCTCGTCCTAATGGGTGAGCAGTACTTC,CASSLVLMGEQYF
NA,TRBD2,TRBV19,TRBJ2-1,TGTGCCAGTAGCCACAGGGCTAGCGGGGGGGGCAATGAGCAGTTCTTC,CASSHRASGGGNEQFF
NA,NA,TRBV5-1,TRBJ1-4,TGCGCCAGCAGCGCTGGAGTGAGGGGTGAAAAACTGTTTTTT,CASSAGVRGEKLFF
NA,NA,TRBV28,TRBJ1-2,TGTGCCAGCAGCCCGGGACAAAGATATGGCTACACCTTC,CASSPGQRYGYTF
NA,NA,TRBV24-1,TRBJ2-1,TGTGCCACCACCACGGACGCCAAAGGTCATGAGCAGTTCTTC,CATTTDAKGHEQFF
NA,NA,TRBV2,TRBJ2-7,TGTGCCAGCAGTGAAGCGTCGGGCAGGGGCGGCGAGCAGTACTTC,CASSEASGRGGEQYF
NA,NA,TRBV28,TRBJ1-1,TGTGCCAGCAGTTCACCGGGCCCAGAAGCTTTCTTT,CASSSPGPEAFF
NA,TRBD2,TRBV7-6,TRBJ2-7,TGTGCCAGCAGCTTAGGGTCGGGAGGAGGATACGAGCAGTACTTC,CASSLGSGGGYEQYF
NA,NA,TRBV3-1/TRBV3-2,TRBJ1-2,TGTGCCAGCAGCCTCGGACGCGTTAGAGGCTACACCTTC,CASSLGRVRGYTF
NA,NA,TRBV5-1,TRBJ1-6,TGCGCCAGCAACCTGGGACACACGAGCTCCTATAATTCACCCCTCCACTTT,CASNLGHTSSYNSPLHF
NA,NA,TRBV5-1,TRBJ2-1,TGCGCCAGCAGCTTGGACGGTCGGCAGTACAATGAGCAGTTCTTC,CASSLDGRQYNEQFF
NA,NA,TRBV10-2,TRBJ1-5,TGCGCCAGCAGTGAGAATGGCAATCAGCCCCAGCATTTT,CASSENGNQPQHF
NA,NA,TRBV12-5,TRBJ1-1,TGTGCTAGTGGTTTCCTTCAGGGTGGGGGTGAAGCTTTCTTT,CASGFLQGGGEAFF
NA,TRBD2,TRBV24-1,TRBJ2-3,TGTGCCACAGAGCGGGAGAGCACAGATACGCAGTATTTT,CATERESTDTQYF
NA,NA,TRBV28,TRBJ2-3,TGTGCCGCGAGTTGGTCTCGAGGGACAGATACGCAGTATTTT,CAASWSRGTDTQYF
NA,NA,TRBV6-5,TRBJ1-6,TGTGCCAGCATCCAGGTATCGAATAATTCACCCCTCCACTTT,CASIQVSNNSPLHF
NA,NA,TRBV18,TRBJ1-5,TGTGCCAGCTCAACAGGAGATTATAGCAATCAGCCCCAGCATTTT,CASSTGDYSNQPQHF
NA,NA,TRBV6-1,TRBJ1-1,TGTGCCAGCAGTGAATTCATGAACACTGAAGCTTTCTTT,CASSEFMNTEAFF